The 6 T cell receptor beta chains below were found in one sample sequenced in a study of CD8+CD57+ T cells in acquired aplastic anemia. Profiling that covered TCR beta VDJ and CDR3 relied on genomic DNA as its template. A single record per CDR3 protein comes from TCRdb applying MiXCR to the reads. This sample has about 62,000 distinct CDR3 sequences; about 54% occur once, and the top ten carry about 2.5%. The specimen sequenced was sorted CD4+, CD8+, or CD8+CD57+ T cells (not recorded which) from PBMCs. The receptors originated from a human donor in good health, serving as a control.

With regard to this clonotype: One end of the junction fails to match germline, which may point to a read error. The V gene is TRBV20-1, the J gene TRBJ2-5; D gene uncertain. The CDR3 contains 14 residues. The germline V gene encodes CDR1 DFQATT and CDR2 SNEGSKA (reference sequence). CDR3 sequence reads: CSARDRPAQETQYF. CDR3 DNA: TGCAGTGCTAGAGATCGGCCAGCGCAAGAGACTCAGTACTTC.

This clonotype is a singleton in its sample. CDR3 residues: CATSGSWGKYEQYF. CDR3 bases: TGTGCCACCAGCGGATCCTGGGGGAAGTACGAGCAGTACTTC. The chain combines TRBV15 with TRBJ2-7; the D call may be TRBD1 or TRBD2 (5 bases each). The germline V and J ends were trimmed by 5 bases and 4 bases, with 15 bases remaining between them. CDR1 LNHNV and CDR2 YYDKDF come from the germline V gene (reference sequence). The CDR3 covers 14 residues.

The V gene is TRBV11-2, the J gene TRBJ1-2; TRBD1 matches at 9 bases. CDR3 length equals 21 residues. The germline V gene encodes CDR1 SGHAT and CDR2 FQNNGV. The J segment lost 1 base and the V segment lost 0 bases, leaving 18 bases of the junction unmatched. In DNA form, the CDR3 reads TGTGCCAGCAGCTTAGAAGGAGAGGGAACCGGGACAGGGAAGAATAACTATGGCTACACCTTC. This encodes CASSLEGEGTGTGKNNYGYTF.

This clonotype was found many times. The chain carries TRBV20-1 and TRBJ2-7; TRBD1 matches 7 bases. Germline V gene data show CDR1 as DFQATT and CDR2 as SNEGSKA (reference sequence). The CDR3 is 13 amino acids. V was clipped by 5 bases and J by 3 bases; unmatched bases: 7. CDR3 residues: CSAARQGYYEQYF. The CDR3 nucleotides are TGCAGTGCTGCTCGACAGGGTTACTACGAGCAGTACTTC.

This clonotype was observed a few times. This sequence joins TRBV12-3 or TRBV12-4 and TRBJ2-7; D remains ambiguous. V shed 5 bases and J shed 3 bases, with 11 bases lying between them. This CDR3 has 13 residues. The CDR3 reads CASSMGSVYEQYF. In nucleotides, the CDR3 is TGTGCCAGCAGTATGGGGTCGGTCTACGAGCAGTACTTC.

V gene TRBV9 combines with J gene TRBJ2-3, with TRBD1 matching 8 bases. Trimming at V came to 4 bases and at J to 3 bases, leaving 4 bases not matched to a gene. The CDR3 has 14 amino acids. Germline CDR1 reads SGDLS; CDR2 reads YYNGEE. The chain's CDR3 is CASSPGTGTDTQYF. CDR3 nucleotides: TGTGCCAGCAGCCCCGGGACAGGTACAGATACGCAGTATTTT.